This T cell receptor beta chain was found in a study of cytomegalovirus exposure and HLA in healthy donors. Findings of the study overall: Versus the roughly 670-donor mean, an Asian-associated ancestry cluster reportedly showed fewer N-insertions in a later analysis. Presence/absence analyses treated sequencing depth as roughly uniform across donors. Analysis was performed later, and it showed HLA-associated TCR beta chains to be more clonally expanded than equally common others.

Amplification used 60 Vbeta primers and 13 Jbeta primers. TCRdb keeps only in-frame clones here, not all; method: immunoSEQ multiplex PCR. The sample holds more than 70,000 clones, 70% to 85% seen once. CDR3 length: 14 amino acids. Germline V CDR1 and CDR2: SGHRS, YFSETQ. With 2 bases clipped from V and 3 bases from J, the junction kept 4 bases outside the gene matches. Points on this clone: As yet, its antigen is unknown.

Source material: PBMCs. The receptor was isolated from a man aged 50-59 years in good health and CMV-seropositive. The chain is built from TRBV5-1 and TRBJ2-7; 8 bases are a match to TRBD2. The CDR3: CASSFSGTSYEQYF. DNA for the CDR3: TGCGCCAGCAGCTTTTCCGGGACTAGCTACGAGCAGTACTTC.